Listed here are 25 T cell receptor beta chains from one sample, sequenced in a study of neurological immune-mediated disorders. A single record per CDR3 protein comes from TCRdb applying MiXCR to the 5' RACE reads. The sample holds 65,000 to 90,000 distinct CDR3 sequences, about 5.2% seen once. What was sequenced was PBMCs. These receptors all stem from a woman in her 30s with multiple sclerosis.

This clonotype was detected ten times or more. The chain joins TRBV4-1 to TRBJ2-2; 7 nucleotides agree with TRBD2. V gave up 6 bases and J gave up 0 bases; unmatched junction bases: 10. The CDR3 is 17 residues long. CDR1 and CDR2 from the germline V gene are MGHRA and YSYEKL. The CDR3 protein is CASRTVVRGANTGELFF. The CDR3, as DNA: TGCGCCAGCAGGACAGTCGTTCGGGGGGCGAACACCGGGGAGCTGTTTTTT.

This chain joins TRBV28 and TRBJ2-1, with D hard to call. The CDR3 extends over 16 amino acids. Germline V CDR1 and CDR2: MDHEN, SYDVKM. Trimming removed 1 base from V and 0 bases from J, with 10 bases in between. CDR3 in DNA: TGTGCCAGCAGTTTATTCAATGTAATCTCCTACAATGAGCAGTTCTTC. Its protein is CASSLFNVISYNEQFF.

This clonotype appeared many times. The chain couples TRBV5-1 to TRBJ1-2; 9 nucleotides agree with TRBD1. Germline CDR1 SGHRS, CDR2 YFSETQ. V trimming: 4 bases; J trimming: 4 bases; junction bases outside the gene matches: 5. The length of the CDR3 is 14 residues. In DNA, the CDR3 is TGCGCCAGCAGCGGTTGGGGACAGGGCTATGGCTACACCTTC. This encodes CASSGWGQGYGYTF. Supplemented by reference TRBV5-1 and TRBJ1-2, the full variable domain reads KAGVTQTPRYLIKTRGQQVTLSCSPISGHRSVSWYQQTPGQGLQFLFEYFSETQRNKGNFPGRFSGRQFSNSRSEMNVSTLELGDSALYLCASSGWGQGYGYTFGSGTRLTVV.

This clonotype was seen at least ten times. The J gene is TRBJ2-7, the V gene TRBV7-9; weak D call: TRBD2 (5 bases). The CDR3 runs to 13 residues. The ends were cut back, 2 bases at V and 5 bases at J, with 10 bases in the middle. Germline CDR1 SEHNR, CDR2 FQNEAQ (reference sequence). The CDR3 protein is CASSLRGIDEQYF. CDR3 coding DNA: TGTGCCAGCAGCTTAAGAGGGATCGACGAGCAGTACTTC.

This clonotype was recorded many times. This sequence joins TRBV5-1 and TRBJ2-2, with a tentative D call TRBD2 (6 bases). There are 16 residues in the CDR3. The germline V gene has CDR1 SGHRS and CDR2 YFSETQ. V gave up 1 base and J gave up 4 bases, with 14 bases separating them. The CDR3 here is CASSLSTGEGTGELFF. CDR3 nucleotides: TGCGCCAGCAGCTTGTCGACGGGAGAGGGCACCGGGGAGCTGTTTTTT.

This clonotype has a count of ten or more. This rearrangement joins TRBV4-1 to TRBJ2-1; 8 bases fit TRBD2. This CDR3 has 18 amino acids. Germline trimming cut 3 bases from V and 0 bases from J; bases unmatched to any gene: 10. Germline-derived CDR1 and CDR2 are MGHRA and YSYEKL. This CDR3 reads CASSHLLAGGDSYNEQFF. CDR3 nucleotide sequence: TGCGCCAGCAGCCACCTCCTAGCGGGTGGGGACTCCTACAATGAGCAGTTCTTC.

Regarding this clonotype: A much larger clone differs by one base, so this may be a read error. The rearrangement joins TRBV20-1 to TRBJ1-5; unclear D gene. Germline V gene lookup returns CDR1 DFQATT and CDR2 SNEGSKA (reference sequence). This CDR3 is built from 12 residues. V was trimmed by 2 bases and J by 8 bases, leaving 10 bases between them. CDR3: CSARKGSEPQHF. DNA for the CDR3: TGCAGTGCTAGAAAGGGTAGTGAGCCCCAGCATTTT.

This clonotype was seen repeatedly, ten times or more. V and J are TRBV20-1 and TRBJ2-3, with 10 bases fitting TRBD2. V shed 2 bases, J shed 5 bases, and the junction held 10 bases outside the gene matches. The CDR3 consists of 16 residues. Per the germline V gene, CDR1 is DFQATT and CDR2 is SNEGSKA (reference sequence). The CDR3 loop reads CSARRAAGGRGDTQYF. The DNA for the CDR3 is TGCAGTGCTAGACGTGCAGCGGGGGGGCGCGGAGATACGCAGTATTTT.

This clonotype was seen more than once but under ten times. V gene TRBV20-1 combines with J gene TRBJ2-7; TRBD2 aligns across 11 bases. CDR1 is DFQATT, CDR2 SNEGSKA, per germline (reference sequence). The J segment lost 5 bases and the V segment lost 0 bases, leaving 6 bases of the junction unmatched. CDR3 length equals 15 residues. CDR3 sequence (DNA): TGCAGTGCTAGAGACGTACTAGCGGGAGTTCACGAGCAGTACTTC. Its translation is CSARDVLAGVHEQYF.

The chain links TRBV20-1 to TRBJ1-5; TRBD1 might be the D (5 bases). V lost 1 base and J lost 2, with 9 bases in between. The CDR3 loop spans 14 amino acids. CDR1 DFQATT and CDR2 SNEGSKA come from the germline V gene (reference sequence). The CDR3 loop reads CSARAQGGNQPQHF. The CDR3 nucleotides are TGCAGTGCTAGAGCCCAGGGAGGCAATCAGCCCCAGCATTTT.

Comment on this clonotype: A much larger clonotype is one base distant, so this may be a read error. V gene TRBV30 combines with J gene TRBJ1-2, with TRBD1 as a possible D gene (5 bases). The germline V gene encodes CDR1 GTSNPN and CDR2 SVGIG (reference sequence). The ends were cut back, 0 bases at V and 6 bases at J, with 5 bases in the middle. The CDR3 runs to 11 residues. The CDR3 bases are TGTGCCTGGAGTGTGGGGCATGGCTACACCTTC. Translating it yields CAWSVGHGYTF.

This clonotype has a count of ten or more. V and J are TRBV5-1 and TRBJ2-1; TRBD1 matches 7 bases. V gave up 4 bases and J gave up 0 bases; unmatched junction bases: 7. Looked up from germline, CDR1 is SGHRS and CDR2 is YFSETQ. The CDR3 is 16 amino acids. The CDR3 DNA sequence: TGCGCCAGCAGCCCTGGACAGGTCTACTCCTACAATGAGCAGTTCTTC. It codes for CASSPGQVYSYNEQFF.

This clonotype was counted ten times or more. This chain links TRBV24-1 with TRBJ1-5; a weak D match, TRBD1 (6 bases). Trimming left V 1 base short and J 5 bases short, with 14 bases between. CDR1 and CDR2 from the germline V gene are KGHDR and SFDVKD. CDR3 length equals 16 residues. Here the CDR3 DNA reads TGTGCCACCAGTGATTTTTTCGGGGGCCGGGATCAGCCCCAGCATTTT. This sequence encodes CATSDFFGGRDQPQHF.

This clonotype was picked up many times. This chain links TRBV4-2 with TRBJ2-1, with 14 bases aligning to TRBD2. The CDR3 runs to 17 residues. V dropped 3 bases and J dropped 5; count of bases not matched to a gene: 6. The germline V gene has CDR1 LGHNA and CDR2 YNFKEQ. This chain's CDR3 is CASSHGTSGSLNNEQFF. CDR3 DNA sequence: TGTGCCAGCAGCCACGGGACTAGCGGGAGTTTGAACAATGAGCAGTTCTTC.

This clonotype has a count of ten or more. The chain is built from TRBV5-1 and TRBJ2-7; 8 bases are a match to TRBD2. Trimming took 2 bases from V and 3 from J; bases not matched to a gene: 4. The germline gives CDR1 SGHRS, CDR2 YFSETQ. This CDR3 contains 14 residues. CDR3 protein: CASSFESGSYEQYF. CDR3 DNA: TGCGCCAGCAGCTTTGAGAGCGGGAGCTACGAGCAGTACTTC.

This clonotype showed up many times. The chain recombines TRBV20-1 with TRBJ1-2; perhaps TRBD1 as D (5 bases). This CDR3 has 13 amino acids. Germline V gene lookup returns CDR1 DFQATT and CDR2 SNEGSKA (reference sequence). The V and J ends lost 6 bases and 2 bases respectively, with 13 bases between them. The CDR3 nucleotides are TGCAGTGCCCTGAATAAGGGGAACTATGGCTACACCTTC. Translation gives CSALNKGNYGYTF.

The table lists this clonotype with a few counts. The chain couples TRBV20-1 to TRBJ2-5; D could derive from TRBD1 or TRBD2 (7 bases each). Germline V lookup: CDR1 DFQATT, CDR2 SNEGSKA (reference sequence). The CDR3 runs 14 residues. V lost 4 bases, J lost 2 bases, and 14 bases lay in between. The CDR3 DNA reads TGCAGTGCTACCCCAGGGGGACTACAAGAGACCCAGTACTTC. Translated: CSATPGGLQETQYF.

At least ten counts were recorded for this clonotype. The chain joins TRBV7-9 to TRBJ1-2; 9 bases line up with TRBD1. The germline V gene has CDR1 SEHNR and CDR2 FQNEAQ (reference sequence). After removal of 5 bases from V and 1 base from J, the junction contained 8 bases not matched to a gene. The CDR3 length is 16 residues. In DNA, the CDR3 is TGTGCCAGCAGCGCTTCCGGGACAGGGTATAACTATGGCTACACCTTC. Translating gives CASSASGTGYNYGYTF.

This clonotype was observed at least ten times. V and J are TRBV9 and TRBJ1-2; 8 bases fit TRBD1. The CDR3 runs to 15 residues. The V gene end was trimmed by 0 bases and the J gene end by 6 bases; junction bases not matched to a gene: 7. The germline CDR1 and CDR2 sequences are SGDLS and YYNGEE. The CDR3 region is CASSVEIAGGNGYTF. Here the CDR3 DNA reads TGTGCCAGCAGCGTAGAGATTGCAGGGGGCAATGGCTACACCTTC. Together with reference TRBV9 and TRBJ1-2, the CDR3 gives the full variable domain: DSGVTQTPKHLITATGQRVTLRCSPRSGDLSVYWYQQSLDQGLQFLIQYYNGEERAKGNILERFSAQQFPDLHSELNLSSLELGDSALYFCASSVEIAGGNGYTFGSGTRLTVV.

This clonotype is labeled as medium-sized (0.01 to 0.1%). The chain links TRBV20-1 to TRBJ2-1; no clear D. The germline V and J ends were trimmed by 6 bases and 4 bases, with 10 bases remaining between them. The germline V gene encodes CDR1 DFQATT and CDR2 SNEGSKA (reference sequence). The CDR3 consists of 12 residues. The CDR3 coding sequence is TGCAGTGCCGCCCCGGTTTACAATGAGCAGTTCTTC. It is translated as CSAAPVYNEQFF.

This clonotype was recorded at least ten times. The rearrangement uses TRBV12-3 or TRBV12-4 and TRBJ1-5; 9 positions agree with TRBD1. The V and J ends lost 6 bases and 5 bases, in that order; junction bases with no gene match: 2. The CDR3 has 13 residues. CDR3 residues: CASSRTGDQPQHF. DNA of the CDR3: TGTGCCAGCAGCCGGACAGGGGATCAGCCCCAGCATTTT.

This clonotype came up a few times. V and J are TRBV5-1 and TRBJ1-2, with a tentative D call TRBD1 (6 bases). This CDR3 is 14 amino acids long. Germline lookup yields CDR1 SGHRS and CDR2 YFSETQ. V was trimmed by 0 bases and J by 0 bases, leaving 6 bases between them. CDR3 DNA sequence: TGCGCCAGCAGCTTGGGACAGGCTAACTATGGCTACACCTTC. Residues: CASSLGQANYGYTF.

The rearrangement links TRBV29-1 to TRBJ1-3; D gene ambiguous. CDR1 and CDR2 (germline): SQVTM, ANQGSEA. The CDR3 contains 14 residues. V was pared by 5 bases and J by 0 bases, with 11 bases between. DNA for the CDR3: TGCAGCGTTCGGTGGGCCCTCTCTGGAAACACCATATATTTT. Its translation: CSVRWALSGNTIYF.

The chain joins TRBV5-1 to TRBJ2-1, with 8 bases that match TRBD2. The germline gives CDR1 SGHRS, CDR2 YFSETQ. The CDR3 is 14 residues long. Losses at the gene ends were 7 bases for V and 3 bases for J; bases not matched to a gene: 6. CDR3: CASAGGGNYNEQFF. The CDR3, as DNA: TGCGCCAGCGCCGGGGGGGGGAACTACAATGAGCAGTTCTTC.

This clonotype has ten or more counts. This rearrangement joins TRBV4-1 to TRBJ2-1, with 7 bases fitting TRBD1. Germline assignment: CDR1 MGHRA and CDR2 YSYEKL. The junction had 13 bases not matched to a gene; V was cut back by 4 bases and J by 4 bases. This CDR3 is built from 17 residues. The CDR3 here is CASSLATAGTEYNEQFF. The CDR3 coding sequence is TGCGCCAGCAGCCTTGCCACCGCCGGGACAGAGTACAATGAGCAGTTCTTC.